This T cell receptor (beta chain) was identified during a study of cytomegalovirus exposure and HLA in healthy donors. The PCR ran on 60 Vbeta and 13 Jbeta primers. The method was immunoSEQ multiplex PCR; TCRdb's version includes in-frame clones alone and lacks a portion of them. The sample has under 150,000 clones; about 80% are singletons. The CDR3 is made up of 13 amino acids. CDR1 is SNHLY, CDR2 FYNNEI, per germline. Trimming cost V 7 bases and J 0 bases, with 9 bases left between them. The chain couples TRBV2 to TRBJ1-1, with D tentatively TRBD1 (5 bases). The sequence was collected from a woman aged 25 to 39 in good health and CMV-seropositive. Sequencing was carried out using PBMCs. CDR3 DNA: TGTGCCAGCAATGGGGCCATGAACACTGAAGCTTTCTTT. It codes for CASNGAMNTEAFF. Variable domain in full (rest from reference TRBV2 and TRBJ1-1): EPEVTQTPSHQVTQMGQEVILRCVPISNHLYFYWYRQILGQKVEFLVSFYNNEISEKSEIFDDQFSVERPDGSNFTLKIRSTKLEDSAMYFCASNGAMNTEAFFGQGTRLTVV.